These 5 T cell receptor beta chains originate from one sample sequenced in a study of preoperative IRX-2 immunotherapy in early breast cancer. Treatment defined: preoperative locoregional IRX-2 cytokine immunotherapy. Sequencing was performed with immunoSEQ multiplex PCR; in TCRdb, only in-frame clones are kept and a portion is missing. The sample lists under 50,000 clones; around 82% were seen once. This material consisted of lymph node tissue, taken after IRX-2 immunotherapy. The receptors derive from a human donor with breast cancer.

The chain uses TRBV19 and TRBJ2-1; D tentatively reads TRBD1 or TRBD2 (6 bases each). Germline CDR1 and CDR2: LNHDA and SQIVND (reference sequence). There are 14 residues in the CDR3. The V gene lost 3 bases and the J gene lost 4 bases, with 10 bases spanning the gap. This chain's CDR3 is CASSITGRYNEQFF. Written as DNA, the CDR3 is TGTGCCAGTAGTATTACAGGGAGGTACAATGAGCAGTTCTTC.

The chain is built from TRBV6-8 and TRBJ2-5; 10 bases are shared with TRBD2. Germline loops: CDR1 MNHGY, CDR2 SAAAGT. The ends lost 10 bases at V and 3 bases at J; junction bases unmatched: 5. This CDR3 spans 13 amino acids. In nucleotides, the CDR3 is TGTGCCATCAGAGCGGGGGGGGAAGAGACCCAGTACTTC. Amino acids: CAIRAGGEETQYF.

The rearrangement joins TRBV19 to TRBJ2-1; D is undetermined. Germline V gene sequence: CDR1 LNHDA, CDR2 SQIVND (reference sequence). This CDR3 is built from 15 residues. V lost 3 bases and J lost 2, with 11 bases in between. CDR3 amino acids: CASSIGSSPYNEQFF. CDR3 bases: TGTGCCAGTAGTATTGGATCGAGCCCCTACAATGAGCAGTTCTTC.

The chain carries TRBV6-8 and TRBJ2-1, with TRBD2 matching 7 bases. The CDR3 contains 14 residues. Trimming removed 5 bases from V and 6 bases from J; junction bases left unmatched: 7. CDR1 and CDR2 from the germline V gene are MNHGY and SAAAGT. CDR3 protein: CASSREGTPNEQFF. CDR3 nucleotides: TGTGCCAGCAGTAGGGAGGGTACGCCCAATGAGCAGTTCTTC.

The chain combines TRBV28 with TRBJ1-2; D is possibly TRBD1 (6 bases). Germline V gene sequence: CDR1 MDHEN, CDR2 SYDVKM. This CDR3 is 12 amino acids long. The V and J ends lost 7 bases and 5 bases respectively, with 11 bases between them. The CDR3 is CASTGTKYGYTF. Written as DNA, the CDR3 is TGTGCCAGCACGGGGACAAAATATGGCTACACCTTC.